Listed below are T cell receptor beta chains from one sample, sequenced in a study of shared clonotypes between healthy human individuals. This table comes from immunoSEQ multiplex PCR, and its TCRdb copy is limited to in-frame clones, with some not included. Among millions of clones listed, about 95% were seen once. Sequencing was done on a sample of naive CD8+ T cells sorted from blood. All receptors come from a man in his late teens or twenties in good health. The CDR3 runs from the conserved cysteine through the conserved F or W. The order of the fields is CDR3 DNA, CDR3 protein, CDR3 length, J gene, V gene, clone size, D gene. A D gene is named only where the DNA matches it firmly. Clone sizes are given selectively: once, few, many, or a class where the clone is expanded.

TGTGCCAGCAGCGTCGACAGCGTCGGTTATGGCTACACCTTC,CASSVDSVGYGYTF,14,TRBJ1-2,TRBV9,-,-
TGTGCCAGCGATCCCCCCGGCGAGGACGGGGCAGATACGCAGTATTTT,CASDPPGEDGADTQYF,16,TRBJ2-3,TRBV7-9,-,-
TGCGCCAGCAGTCTCGAAGGGGGGTCCTACAATGAGCAGTTCTTC,CASSLEGGSYNEQFF,15,TRBJ2-1,TRBV5-1,-,-
TGTGCCAGCAGCTCGGGCAGGGAGGGGGACACTGAAGCTTTCTTT,CASSSGREGDTEAFF,15,TRBJ1-1,TRBV5-6,-,-
TGTGCCAGCAGTTATGGGGAGGGCGACTATGGCTACACCTTC,CASSYGEGDYGYTF,14,TRBJ1-2,TRBV6-5,-,-
TGTGCCAGTAGTGGTTGGGGACAGATATCAACTAATGAAAAACTGTTTTTT,CASSGWGQISTNEKLFF,17,TRBJ1-4,TRBV19,-,TRBD1
TGCGCCAGCAGCTATCCCGGGGGGCTGAACACCGGGGAGCTGTTTTTT,CASSYPGGLNTGELFF,16,TRBJ2-2,TRBV5-1,-,-
TGTGCCAGCAGCGCATCCGGGACCGAAGGGGGAGAGACCCAGTACTTC,CASSASGTEGGETQYF,16,TRBJ2-5,TRBV21-1,-,-
TGTGCCAGCAGTTTATTTTCAGGGGAAGGTTCCGGGGAGCTGTTTTTT,CASSLFSGEGSGELFF,16,TRBJ2-2,TRBV27,-,-
TGTGCCTGGAAGGTGGGACACCTAAAAGAGACCCAGTACTTC,CAWKVGHLKETQYF,14,TRBJ2-5,TRBV30,-,-
TGTGCCAGCAGCCCCGTGGAGGGCCCCTACAATGAGCAGTTCTTC,CASSPVEGPYNEQFF,15,TRBJ2-1,TRBV7-3,-,-
TGTGCCAGCAGTTCTCTAGGGGGGGCTGAAGCTTTCTTT,CASSSLGGAEAFF,13,TRBJ1-1,TRBV6-5,-,-
TGTGCTAGCAGCCTCTGGACTAGCGGGAGGCCGTGGACCGGGGAGCTGTTTTTT,CASSLWTSGRPWTGELFF,18,TRBJ2-2,TRBV7-7,-,TRBD2
TGCGCCAGCAGCCAAGATCTGCGGGCCTACGAGCAGTACTTC,CASSQDLRAYEQYF,14,TRBJ2-7,TRBV4-3,-,-
TGTGCCAGCAGCGTAGGTGCCGGTGCCTACGAGCAGTACTTC,CASSVGAGAYEQYF,14,TRBJ2-7,TRBV9,-,-
TGTGCCAGCAGGGGGACAGGGTTTAATCAGCCCCAGCATTTT,CASRGTGFNQPQHF,14,TRBJ1-5,TRBV6-1,-,TRBD1
TGTGCCAGCAGTTTAGCCGGTGGGAACAATGAGCAGTTCTTC,CASSLAGGNNEQFF,14,TRBJ2-1,TRBV28,-,-
TGTGCCAGTAGTATGCTAGGGGCAGGAGACTTTCGCTATGGCTACACCTTC,CASSMLGAGDFRYGYTF,17,TRBJ1-2,TRBV19,once,-
TGTGCCAGCAGTCTAAGGGACAGGGGGTCCGGACCCCTCCACTTT,CASSLRDRGSGPLHF,15,TRBJ1-6,TRBV6-6,once,TRBD1
TGCGCCAGCAGCTCTTCACAGGGCCTGAATGAAAAACTGTTTTTT,CASSSSQGLNEKLFF,15,TRBJ1-4,TRBV4-1,-,-
TGCGCCAGCAGCCAAGGATCAGGGACACCCGGCGAGCAGTACTTC,CASSQGSGTPGEQYF,15,TRBJ2-7,TRBV4-3,-,-
TGTGCCAGCAGTAACAAGGAAACCTACGAGCAGTACTTC,CASSNKETYEQYF,13,TRBJ2-7,TRBV2,once,-
TGCGCCAGCAGTGAGTCCGGTGAAAAACTGTTTTTT,CASSESGEKLFF,12,TRBJ1-4,TRBV10-1,-,-
TGTGCCAGCACCCAAAGTAGAACAGGGGAGATTGGAAACACCATATATTTT,CASTQSRTGEIGNTIYF,17,TRBJ1-3,TRBV2,-,TRBD1
TGTGCCAGCAGCCTTCATGGGGGTACCGCATATGGCTACACCTTC,CASSLHGGTAYGYTF,15,TRBJ1-2,TRBV9,-,-
TGTGCCAGCAGTGCCTGGGACGGACTGGATGAGCAGTTCTTC,CASSAWDGLDEQFF,14,TRBJ2-1,TRBV27,-,-
TGTGCCAGCAGCTTGGACTCCGGGACAGGGGTAGGCGAGCAGTACTTC,CASSLDSGTGVGEQYF,16,TRBJ2-7,TRBV13,-,TRBD1
TGTGCCAGCAGCCGGGATGGCGAAAATGAAAAACTGTTTTTT,CASSRDGENEKLFF,14,TRBJ1-4,TRBV7-9,-,-
TGTGCCAGCAGCTACGGGACGGAAAACATTCAGTACTTC,CASSYGTENIQYF,13,TRBJ2-4,TRBV5-6,-,-
TGTGCCAGCAGTTACTCACCTCCCTATAATTCACCCCTCCACTTT,CASSYSPPYNSPLHF,15,TRBJ1-6,TRBV6-5,-,-
TGTGCCAGCAGTTTCCTAAACGAGGGCACCGGGGAGCTGTTTTTT,CASSFLNEGTGELFF,15,TRBJ2-2,TRBV6-5,-,-
TGTGCCAGCAGCGTAGGGGTTAGCGGAAGCACAGATACGCAGTATTTT,CASSVGVSGSTDTQYF,16,TRBJ2-3,TRBV9,-,-
TGTGCCAGCAGAGCTACTACAGGGGATGGCTACACCTTC,CASRATTGDGYTF,13,TRBJ1-2,TRBV7-9,-,TRBD1
TGTGCCTGGACTTACCAGGGTGTTGTCTCCTACAATGAGCAGTTCTTC,CAWTYQGVVSYNEQFF,16,TRBJ2-1,TRBV30,-,-
TGTGCCAGCAGCGTAGAGGTAGCGGGGCCCTCCAATGAGCAGTTCTTC,CASSVEVAGPSNEQFF,16,TRBJ2-1,TRBV9,-,TRBD2
TGTGCCTGGGCACCCTTGAACACTGAAGCTTTCTTT,CAWAPLNTEAFF,12,TRBJ1-1,TRBV30,-,-
TGTGCCAGCCGACAGGGGGCCCAAGAGACCCAGTACTTC,CASRQGAQETQYF,13,TRBJ2-5,TRBV6-6,-,TRBD1
TGTGCCAGCAGCTTCTCCAGACTTCGGACCGGGGAGCTGTTTTTT,CASSFSRLRTGELFF,15,TRBJ2-2,TRBV5-6,once,-
TGTGCCAGCTCTCCCCCCCCCGGGGTGAACGACGGGAACACCATATATTTT,CASSPPPGVNDGNTIYF,17,TRBJ1-3,TRBV6-4,-,-
TGTGCCAGCAGAGTCCAGCGGGAGGGCCGGGAGACCCAGTACTTC,CASRVQREGRETQYF,15,TRBJ2-5,TRBV27,once,TRBD2
TGTGCCAGCGGGGGGGCCAGCAATGAGCAGTTCTTC,CASGGASNEQFF,12,TRBJ2-1,TRBV7-9,-,-
TGTGCCAGCAGTTTCCCCCGGGGAAGCACAGATACGCAGTATTTT,CASSFPRGSTDTQYF,15,TRBJ2-3,TRBV28,-,-
TGTGCCAGCAGTTTGAGGGCCAGGGTAAATAATTCACCCCTCCACTTT,CASSLRARVNNSPLHF,16,TRBJ1-6,TRBV28,-,-
TGTGCCAGCAGTTTACGAGGGTGGTCCGGGGAGCTGTTTTTT,CASSLRGWSGELFF,14,TRBJ2-2,TRBV28,-,-
TGTGCCAGTAGTCTCAGCAGAAACACTGAAGCTTTCTTT,CASSLSRNTEAFF,13,TRBJ1-1,TRBV19,-,-
TGTGCCAGCAGTTACTCAACCCCAGGACTCAATCAGCCCCAGCATTTT,CASSYSTPGLNQPQHF,16,TRBJ1-5,TRBV6-5,-,-
TGTGCCAGCAGCTTAGTCGGGGTTGAGGAGACCCAGTACTTC,CASSLVGVEETQYF,14,TRBJ2-5,TRBV7-9,-,-
TGTGCCAGCAGTTACGACCCGGCGGGCCAGCCCCAGCATTTT,CASSYDPAGQPQHF,14,TRBJ1-5,TRBV6-6,-,-
TGTGCCAGCATCGAAATGACAGCCATACTGTACTTC,CASIEMTAILYF,12,TRBJ2-7,TRBV2,-,-
TGTGCCTGGAGTCCGTGGGGAGGCAATCAGCCCCAGCATTTT,CAWSPWGGNQPQHF,14,TRBJ1-5,TRBV30,many,-
TGTGCCAGCAGTCGAGGGCCTGGGCAGGGGAACTACGAGCAGTACTTC,CASSRGPGQGNYEQYF,16,TRBJ2-7,TRBV27,-,-
TGTGCCAGCAGCTTGGCTGAGAGGGACCCCTCCTACGAGCAGTACTTC,CASSLAERDPSYEQYF,16,TRBJ2-7,TRBV5-6,-,-